This T cell receptor beta chain was recorded in a study of control samples from healthy donors and cancer patients. Using immunoSEQ multiplex PCR, the repertoire was profiled, and TCRdb retains in-frame clones only, with some absent. The sample has 110,000 or so clones, approximately 83% seen once. Germline V CDR1 and CDR2: SGHRS, YFSETQ. The CDR3 is made up of 13 amino acids. The V segment lost 5 bases and the J segment 2 bases; nucleotides outside the gene matches: 1. Sequenced input: blood. The TCR sequence derives from a woman between 45 and 65 years old in good health. The rearrangement uses TRBV5-1 and TRBJ2-7; TRBD1 matches 10 bases. The chain's CDR3 is CASRGTGAYEQYF. As DNA, the CDR3 is TGCGCCAGCAGGGGGACAGGGGCCTACGAGCAGTACTTC.